This TCR beta chain stems from a study of T-cell reconstitution after alpha-beta-depleted transplantation in children. The sample holds many counts of this clonotype. As it was prepared, the TCRbeta library received unique molecular identifiers. MiXCR, applied by TCRdb to the PCR reads, yields one record per CDR3 protein. The sample lists about 610,000 distinct CDR3 sequences, about 10% seen once, with about 4.3% in the top ten. This CDR3 is built from 15 residues. Germline V gene data show CDR1 as DFQATT and CDR2 as SNEGSKA (reference sequence). J lost 5 bases, V lost 5 bases, and 10 bases had no gene match.

This clonotype was obtained from a human donor who donated a stem cell graft to a child with acute myeloid leukemia. The chain combines TRBV20-1 with TRBJ2-3, with 10 bases matching TRBD2. Source: PBMCs from the stem cell graft donor, taken from the stem cell graft. The chain's CDR3 is CSAPSAGGPGDTQYF. The CDR3 bases are TGCAGTGCTCCATCAGCGGGAGGGCCAGGAGATACGCAGTATTTT.